The rows below give T cell receptor beta chains drawn from one sample of a study of T cell repertoires in cytomegalovirus infection. TCRdb itself ran the reads through MiXCR, one entry per CDR3 protein. The table has some 150,000 distinct CDR3 sequences, about a quarter seen once. Material for sequencing was PBMCs. The receptors originated from a human donor in good health (CMV status not recorded). Some clones in this sample may be carry-over from other donors' samples. Each CDR3 is given with its conserved first and last residue. D genes are given only for firm matches. A clone size is listed for some rows: how often the clone was seen (once, few, many), or a class if it is expanded.

TRBD1	-	TRBV7-9	TRBJ1-2	TGTGCCAGCAGCTCCCCGGACAGGGGAGGAGGGGGCTACACCTTC	CASSSPDRGGGGYTF
-	few	TRBV15	TRBJ1-1	TGTGCCACCAGCAGAGGAAGGGACACTGAAGCTTTCTTT	CATSRGRDTEAFF
-	-	TRBV7-8	TRBJ2-1	TGTGCCAGCAGCTTAGCGCGGGACAACAATGAGCAGTTCTTC	CASSLARDNNEQFF
TRBD1	many	TRBV12-5	TRBJ1-2	TGTGCTAGTGGTTTGGTAGGGGGCGGGACAGGGTCCGGCTACACCTTC	CASGLVGGGTGSGYTF
TRBD1	-	TRBV12-3/TRBV12-4	TRBJ1-6	TGTGCCAGCAGGAACAGGGGGCACTATAATTCACCCCTCCACTTT	CASRNRGHYNSPLHF
-	-	TRBV28	TRBJ2-5	TGTGCCAGCAGTAAGGCCAGGGATGGAGAAGAGACCCAGTACTTC	CASSKARDGEETQYF
-	-	TRBV12-3/TRBV12-4	TRBJ2-4	TGTGCCAGCAGCCCTTCCTGGGTGCCCCAGTACTTC	CASSPSWVPQYF
TRBD2	many	TRBV28	TRBJ2-7	TGTGCCAGCAGTTCCTCCGGGACTAGCCTCTACGAGCAGTACTTC	CASSSSGTSLYEQYF
-	-	TRBV2	TRBJ2-2	TGTGCCAGCAGGCGGGACTTAACCGGGGAGCTGTTTTTT	CASRRDLTGELFF
TRBD1	-	TRBV30	TRBJ1-4	TGTGCCTGGAGTGGACAGGGGGCAACTAATGAAAAACTGTTTTTT	CAWSGQGATNEKLFF
-	few	TRBV7-2	TRBJ1-1	TGTGCCAGCAAAAGGGGGGGGGGGCGGGGTGGCACTGAAGCTTTCTTT	CASKRGGGRGGTEAFF
-	-	TRBV7-9	TRBJ2-2	TGTGCCAGCAGCGGGAGGACCCCCAACACCGGGGAGCTGTTTTTT	CASSGRTPNTGELFF
-	few	TRBV28	TRBJ1-1	TGTGCCAGCAGTTATCGGACGGACGAAGCTTTCTTT	CASSYRTDEAFF
TRBD1	-	TRBV20-1	TRBJ2-6	TGCAGTGCTGTGGACAGGACCTCTGGGGCCAACGTCCTGACTTTC	CSAVDRTSGANVLTF